One T cell receptor (beta chain) is described in this entry. What this receptor recognizes is not known. No base quality values were provided; no much bigger clone lies one nucleotide off. As encoded in the germline V gene, CDR1 is MNHEY while CDR2 is SVGAGI. V is cut by 6 bases and J by 4 bases, and the space between the germline ends is 13 bases. Inclusive of the bounding cysteine and phenylalanine, the CDR3 is 14 residues long. The retained sequence is limited to the CDR3, 42 bases, with the frame set at the first base. The sample comes from a study of cytomegalovirus exposure and HLA in healthy donors (dated by TCRdb to about 2017). As for the study more broadly: In an earlier analysis of about 560 of the donors, 276 Gb of sequence data and some 100 million unique TCR beta sequences from about 190 million T cells were reported. An early release that covered several hundred HLA-typed donors contained around 330 gigabases of sequencing data and tens of millions of unique TCR sequences. Of the roughly 420 genotyped donors, approximately 81% were placed in the genetic ancestry cluster associated with self-reported Caucasian donors. The study was designed to test whether signatures of past pathogen exposure could be identified by cataloging public T cell receptors. The study used immunosequencing to profile the T cell repertoires of 670 or so subjects and linked those repertoires to cytomegalovirus serostatus. A separate validation cohort of 100 to 150 different subjects was used in addition to the roughly 700-subject first cohort. High-throughput TCR immunosequencing, statistical association of individual TCRs with disease status, and machine learning were combined to predict cytomegalovirus infection status. A later analysis re-analyzed previously published TCR beta repertoires from 500 to 700 donors and added high-resolution HLA genotyping to study TCR occurrence patterns. The later analysis used no new phenotypic data to find candidate immune exposures, relying instead on TCR beta sequences and their occurrence across donors. In an earlier analysis of over 550 of the donors, high-throughput TCR beta sequencing was used to judge whether each TCR beta V gene segment behaved as functional or pseudogenic. Donor age, sex, ethnicity and CMV serostatus were compiled together with the repertoire data. A later genetic analysis used genome-wide SNP genotypes for 398 of the 666 donors, treating that subset as a discovery cohort. All discovery cohort repertoires had been generated on a single sequencing platform. HLA typing covered class I and class II loci at four-digit resolution. Typing coverage differed by locus: A, B, C, DRB1 and DQB1 were typed in roughly 620-630 donors, DQA1 in about 500, DPA1 in approximately 610, and DPB1 in just under 480. A handful of DR-DQ haplotypes were handled as single units for association and clustering because linkage in the cohort was strong. On average, roughly 200,000 unique TCR beta nucleotide sequences were sequenced per donor among several hundred genotyped donors of the cohort, with 15% to 20% of those sequences being non-productive. Study-level results and caveats: The earlier analysis of 587 of the donors excluded fewer than 20 rarely observed V segments, including chromosome 9 orphons, because counts were too low. Linkage disequilibrium might explain the correlated functional status among segregating V segments, but an unknown experimental factor could not be excluded. V-gene and J-gene trimming of TCR beta chains was associated with a missense DCLRE1C variant in a later genetic analysis, and the association was replicated in an independent cohort. Presence/absence analyses assumed roughly uniform sequencing depth across donors, an assumption that may not hold. According to a later analysis, parvovirus B19, influenza, CMV and Epstein-Barr virus appeared linked to several top co-occurrence clusters. A later analysis found that HLA-associated TCR beta chains were more clonally expanded and had lower generation probabilities than equally common non-associated chains. HLA typing was unavailable for some donors at each locus, so association tests used only the typed subset. The only immune exposure information available for the cohort was CMV serostatus. A later analysis found that TCR association rates varied across HLA loci, with DRB1 alleles showing the most associated TCRs and HLA-C alleles the fewest. In an earlier analysis of about 550 of the donors, most TCR beta V segments were observed in productive rearrangements about 87% or about 30% of the time, broadly matching IMGT annotations. At a false discovery rate of 0.05, a later analysis linked approximately 18,000 TCR beta sequences to specific HLA alleles. The 87-base-pair reads could not distinguish some IMGT-functional V segments, including TRBV6-2 and TRBV6-3, so those segments were excluded. Assigning TCR associations to individual alleles was difficult when HLA alleles, especially DR and DQ, strongly co-occurred. A total of fewer than 200 TCR beta chains were listed by the study as associated with cytomegalovirus. A further reported finding was that TCR beta sequences accurately predicted the HLA-A and HLA-B alleles for most subjects in the first cohort. In a later analysis, most CMV-associated TCR beta chains were found to appear HLA-restricted, with HLA associations seemingly driven largely by CMV exposure. The authors suggested that the approach could potentially be extended to other disease states and immunological phenotypes. Cytomegalovirus status was reported to be diagnosed by the classifier with high specificity and sensitivity in both the original and validation cohorts. The sequencing pipeline was judged likely to have produced a cluster of highly shared sequence variants as a technical artifact. In vitro tests confirmed that a few of the cytomegalovirus-associated TCR beta chains recognize cytomegalovirus antigens. Compared with the 666-donor mean, donors in an Asian-associated ancestry cluster had fewer N-insertions in productive TCRs, according to a later genetic analysis. This cohort had only TCR beta chains sequenced, and the lack of alpha or paired-chain data limited which features could be detected. Most TCR sequences were observed very rarely across donors, whereas some public TCRs were present in many individuals.

Libraries were constructed by the immunoSEQ multiplex PCR assay. A mixture of 60 forward primers for TCR Vbeta segments and 13 reverse primers for TCR Jbeta segments was used in the multiplex PCR. The CDR3 region of rearranged TCR beta genes was amplified from genomic DNA with a multiplex PCR assay. The amplified TCR beta libraries were sequenced on the Illumina HiSeq System as 87-base-pair reads. As for the authors' bioinformatics: Across the roughly 600 repertoires, a later analysis counted roughly 84 million unique TCR beta chains, some 11 million of which were shared by at least two donors. Raw reads were error-corrected and collapsed into unique sequences by a nearest-neighbor algorithm in which closely related sequences were merged to remove PCR and sequencing errors. Alignment of CDR3 sequences to IMGT reference sequences was used to assign V, D and J gene segments. Each retained sequence needed at least a six-nucleotide match to both a V gene segment and a J gene segment. A rearrangement counted as productive if the CDR3 had no stop codons and remained in frame with V and J, and every other rearrangement counted as non-productive. Following IMGT convention, CDR3 was defined as the stretch from the second conserved V-encoded cysteine up to the conserved J-encoded phenylalanine. In an earlier analysis of some 550 of the donors, sequences lacking an unambiguous match to a single V gene segment were excluded. An earlier analysis of fewer than 750 of the donors classified V segments as functional when productive rearrangements were above 56.7% and as segregating when the standard deviation between donors was above 5%. A statistical classification framework was developed to diagnose cytomegalovirus status using the catalog of TCR beta chain sequences. In a later analysis, V and J genes were assigned by comparing TCR nucleotide sequences against IMGT/GENE-DB human TR gene sequences. Using the TCRdist pipeline, a later analysis assigned CDR3 sequences along with most-parsimonious VDJ recombination scenarios. In a later analysis, every TCR beta chain was defined by the combination of its CDR3 amino acid sequence and its V-gene family, and reads without a unique V-gene family were dropped. As a way to deal with suspected cross-contamination and a sequencing artifact, a later analysis dropped hundreds of nucleotide sequences that were highly shared and had low generation probability. A later analysis calculated a clonal expansion index for each public chain from normalized within-repertoire ranks of inferred template counts. Generation probabilities in a later analysis came from a VDJ recombination model fitted to out-of-frame rearrangements, and those results were checked against IGoR. Hypergeometric tests were used in a later analysis to score TCR-TCR, TCR-HLA and TCR-CMV co-occurrence, with a repertoire-size bias correction applied to the TCR pairs. False discovery rates were estimated in a later analysis by permuting HLA or CMV assignments 20 times. In a later analysis, co-occurring TCRs were grouped with DBSCAN, and TCRdist sequence similarity was added when clustering was performed within HLA-allele-positive subsets. Repertoires with fewer than 30,000 or more than 120,000 public chains, plus five repertoires with anomalous nucleotide sharing, were excluded from co-occurrence clustering. Entries here come from immuneACCESS through TCRdb and include only in-frame sequences with V and J called. Some clones fail to appear in such tables; in the studies checked, an unresolved V gene covers under half of the shortfall, and the cause of the remainder is unknown. Clone size and V and J calls were adopted from that table, with D and trimming inferred from the DNA. In all, the sample holds 150,000 to 200,000 clones, and 84% of those were seen once. 4.8% of the sample is taken by the ten largest.

In total, 666 healthy bone marrow donors made up the cohort. At the time of sampling, every cohort member was nominally healthy, though immune exposures that went unrecorded were likely present. The donor tested CMV seropositive, placing the donor among the 289 seropositive members of the cohort. Each donor provided a peripheral blood sample, and peripheral blood mononuclear cells were used for TCR beta sequencing. The Qiagen DNeasy Blood Extraction Kit was used to extract genomic DNA from the blood cell samples. The sample was PBMCs. The receptor was isolated from a girl under 18 in good health and CMV-seropositive. In this chain, TRBV6-5 is recombined with TRBJ1-5; the best D guess is TRBD1, with 5 bases matching. The CDR3 reads as follows: CASSEAGGNQPQHF. The DNA sequence follows: TGTGCCAGCAGCGAGGCGGGGGGGAATCAGCCCCAGCATTTT.